Here is one T cell receptor (beta chain) with its context. The cohort comprised adults aged 18 to 89 years residing in about two dozen US areas. This specimen belongs to a study of blood T cell repertoires in COVID-19. Study as a whole: PBMCs, B-cell-depleted T cells, or T cells provided the cDNA or gDNA that made up the material.

The protocol was immunoSEQ multiplex PCR, while the TCRdb copy is restricted to in-frame clones and leaves out a portion. The sample yields approximately 340,000 clones, about nine tenths seen once. The V and J ends lost 4 bases and 3 bases, in that order; junction bases with no gene match: 9. Germline V gene data show CDR1 as SGHDN and CDR2 as FVKESK. The CDR3 runs 15 residues. The clonotype was recovered from a woman between 40 and 55 years old who had been exposed to COVID-19. The chain is built from TRBV14 and TRBJ2-7, with TRBD1 matching 7 bases. Sequencing was done on a sample of PBMCs or T cells enriched from blood (not recorded which). DNA of the CDR3: TGTGCCAGCAGCCTGTACAGGGGACCCTACTACGAGCAGTACTTC. Translated: CASSLYRGPYYEQYF.